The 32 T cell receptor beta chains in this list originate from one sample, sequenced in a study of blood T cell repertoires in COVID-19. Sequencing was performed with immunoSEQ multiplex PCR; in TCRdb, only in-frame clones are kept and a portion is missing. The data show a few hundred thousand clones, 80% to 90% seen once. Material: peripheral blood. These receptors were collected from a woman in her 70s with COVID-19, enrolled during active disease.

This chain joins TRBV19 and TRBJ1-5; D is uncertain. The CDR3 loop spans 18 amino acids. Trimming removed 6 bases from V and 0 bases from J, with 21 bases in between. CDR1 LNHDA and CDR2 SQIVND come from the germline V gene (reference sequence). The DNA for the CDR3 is TGTGCCAGTAGCCACCCTTTTTCTGGAGGGTCTAGCAATCAGCCCCAGCATTTT. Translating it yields CASSHPFSGGSSNQPQHF.

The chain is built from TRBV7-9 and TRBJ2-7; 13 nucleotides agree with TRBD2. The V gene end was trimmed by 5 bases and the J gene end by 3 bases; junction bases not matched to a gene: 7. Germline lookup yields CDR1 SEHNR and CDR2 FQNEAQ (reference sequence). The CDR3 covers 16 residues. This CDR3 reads CASSPPGLAGLYEQYF. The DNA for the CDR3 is TGTGCCAGCAGCCCCCCGGGACTAGCGGGACTCTACGAGCAGTACTTC.

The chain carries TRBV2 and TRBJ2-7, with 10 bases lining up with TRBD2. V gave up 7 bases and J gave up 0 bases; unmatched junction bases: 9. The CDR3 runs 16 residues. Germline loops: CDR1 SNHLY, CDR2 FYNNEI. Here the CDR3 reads CASTRRLAGHSYEQYF. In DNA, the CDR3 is TGTGCCAGCACAAGGAGACTAGCGGGTCACTCCTACGAGCAGTACTTC. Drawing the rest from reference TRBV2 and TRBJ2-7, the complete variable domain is EPEVTQTPSHQVTQMGQEVILRCVPISNHLYFYWYRQILGQKVEFLVSFYNNEISEKSEIFDDQFSVERPDGSNFTLKIRSTKLEDSAMYFCASTRRLAGHSYEQYFGPGTRLTVT.

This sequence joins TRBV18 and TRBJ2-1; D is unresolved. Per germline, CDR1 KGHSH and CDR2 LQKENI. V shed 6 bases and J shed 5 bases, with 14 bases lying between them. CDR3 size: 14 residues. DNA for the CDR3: TGTGCCAGCTCCCGGCAGACCGGAGACAATGAGCAGTTCTTC. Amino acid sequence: CASSRQTGDNEQFF.

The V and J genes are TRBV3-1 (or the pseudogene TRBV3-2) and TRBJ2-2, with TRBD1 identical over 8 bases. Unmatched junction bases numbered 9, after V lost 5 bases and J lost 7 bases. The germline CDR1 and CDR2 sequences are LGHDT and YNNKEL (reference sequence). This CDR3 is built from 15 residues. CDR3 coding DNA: TGTGCCAGCAGCAGTAGGGACAGGATGGTCGGGGAGCTGTTTTTT. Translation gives CASSSRDRMVGELFF.

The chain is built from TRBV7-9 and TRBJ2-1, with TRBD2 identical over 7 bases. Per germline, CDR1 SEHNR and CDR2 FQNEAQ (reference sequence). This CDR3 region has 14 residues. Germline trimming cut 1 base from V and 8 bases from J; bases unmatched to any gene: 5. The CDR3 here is CASSLDSGFDEQFF. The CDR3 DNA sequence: TGTGCCAGCAGCTTAGATAGCGGGTTTGATGAGCAGTTCTTC.

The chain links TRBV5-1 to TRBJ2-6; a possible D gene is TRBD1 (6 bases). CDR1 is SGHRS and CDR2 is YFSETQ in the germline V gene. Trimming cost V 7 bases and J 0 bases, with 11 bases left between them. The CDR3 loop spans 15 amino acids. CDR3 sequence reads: CASSTGSSGANVLTF. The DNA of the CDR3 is TGCGCCAGCTCTACAGGGTCCTCTGGGGCCAACGTCCTGACTTTC.

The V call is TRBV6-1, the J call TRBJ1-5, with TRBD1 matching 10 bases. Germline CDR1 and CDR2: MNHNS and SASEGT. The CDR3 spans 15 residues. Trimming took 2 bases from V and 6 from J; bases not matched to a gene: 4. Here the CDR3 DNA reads TGTGCCAGCAGTGAAAAGACAGGGGGCGGTCAGCCCCAGCATTTT. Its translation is CASSEKTGGGQPQHF.

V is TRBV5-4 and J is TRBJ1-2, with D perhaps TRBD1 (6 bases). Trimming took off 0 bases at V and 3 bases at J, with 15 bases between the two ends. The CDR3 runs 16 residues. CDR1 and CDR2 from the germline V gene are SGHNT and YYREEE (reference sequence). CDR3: CASSLGGPGAHYGYTF. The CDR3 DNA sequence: TGTGCCAGCAGCTTGGGGGGGCCAGGGGCTCACTATGGCTACACCTTC. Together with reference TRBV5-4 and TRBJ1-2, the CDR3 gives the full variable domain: ETGVTQSPTHLIKTRGQQVTLRCSSQSGHNTVSWYQQALGQGPQFIFQYYREEENGRGNFPPRFSGLQFPNYSSELNVNALELDDSALYLCASSLGGPGAHYGYTFGSGTRLTVV.

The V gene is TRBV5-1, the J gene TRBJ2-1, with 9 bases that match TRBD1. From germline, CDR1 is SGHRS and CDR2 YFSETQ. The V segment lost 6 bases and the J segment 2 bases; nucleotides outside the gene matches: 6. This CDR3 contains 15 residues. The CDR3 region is CASTPGTGTYNEQFF. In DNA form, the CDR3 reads TGCGCCAGCACCCCCGGGACAGGGACCTACAATGAGCAGTTCTTC.

The CDR3 bases are TGTGCCAGCAGCCCAGCCGGGACAGGGAGTATTAACTATGGCTACACCTTC. Amino acids: CASSPAGTGSINYGYTF. The rearrangement uses TRBV3-1 (or the pseudogene TRBV3-2) and TRBJ1-2; 9 bases agree with TRBD1. Germline V lookup: CDR1 LGHDT, CDR2 YNNKEL (reference sequence). CDR3 length equals 17 residues. V was clipped by 4 bases and J by 1 base; unmatched bases: 10.

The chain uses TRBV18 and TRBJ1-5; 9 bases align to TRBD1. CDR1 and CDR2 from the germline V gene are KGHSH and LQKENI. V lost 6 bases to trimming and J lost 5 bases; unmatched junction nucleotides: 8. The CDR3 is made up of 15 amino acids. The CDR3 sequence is CASSQNRQGDQPQHF. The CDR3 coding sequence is TGTGCCAGCTCTCAAAACAGACAGGGGGATCAGCCCCAGCATTTT.

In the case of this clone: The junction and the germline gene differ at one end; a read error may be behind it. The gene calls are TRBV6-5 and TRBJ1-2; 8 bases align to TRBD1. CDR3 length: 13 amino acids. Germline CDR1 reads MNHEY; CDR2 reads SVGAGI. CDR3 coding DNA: TGTGCCAGCAGTTACAGTACAGGGGGTCTGGTCTCCTTC. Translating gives CASSYSTGGLVSF.

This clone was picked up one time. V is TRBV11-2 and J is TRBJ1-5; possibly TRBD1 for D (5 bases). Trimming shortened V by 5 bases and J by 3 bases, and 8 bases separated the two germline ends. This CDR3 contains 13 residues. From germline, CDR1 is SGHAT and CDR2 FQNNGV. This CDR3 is CASSGRANQPQHF. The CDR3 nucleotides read TGTGCCAGCAGCGGCAGGGCCAATCAGCCCCAGCATTTT. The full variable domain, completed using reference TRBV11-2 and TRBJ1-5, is EAGVAQSPRYKIIEKRQSVAFWCNPISGHATLYWYQQILGQGPKLLIQFQNNGVVDDSQLPKDRFSAERLKGVDSTLKIQPAKLEDSAVYLCASSGRANQPQHFGDGTRLSIL.

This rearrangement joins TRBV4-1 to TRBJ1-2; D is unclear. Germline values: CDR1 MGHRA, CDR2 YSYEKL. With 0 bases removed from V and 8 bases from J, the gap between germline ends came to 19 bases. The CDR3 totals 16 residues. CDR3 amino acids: CASSQERVLGPKGYTF. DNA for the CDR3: TGCGCCAGCAGCCAAGAGCGGGTTTTAGGGCCAAAGGGCTACACCTTC.

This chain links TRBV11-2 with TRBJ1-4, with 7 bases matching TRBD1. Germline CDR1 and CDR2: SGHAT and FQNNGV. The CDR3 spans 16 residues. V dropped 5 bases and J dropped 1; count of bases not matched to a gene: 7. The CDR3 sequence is CASSQGNRGTNEKLFF. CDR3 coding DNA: TGTGCCAGCAGCCAGGGAAACAGGGGAACTAATGAAAAACTGTTTTTT.

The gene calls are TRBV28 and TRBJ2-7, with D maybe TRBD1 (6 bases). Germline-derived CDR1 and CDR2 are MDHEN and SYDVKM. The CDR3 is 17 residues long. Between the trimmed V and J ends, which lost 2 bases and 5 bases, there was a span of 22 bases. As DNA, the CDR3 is TGTGCCAGCAGTTTAGATGGGCTAGGGCAGGGGAACGACGAGCAGTACTTC. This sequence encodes CASSLDGLGQGNDEQYF.

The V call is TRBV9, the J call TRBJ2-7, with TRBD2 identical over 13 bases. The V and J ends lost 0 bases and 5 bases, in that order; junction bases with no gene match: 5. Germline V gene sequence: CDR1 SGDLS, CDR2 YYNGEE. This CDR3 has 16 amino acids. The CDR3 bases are TGTGCCAGCAGCGTAGCTGGGACTAGCGGGACTCACGAGCAGTACTTC. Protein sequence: CASSVAGTSGTHEQYF.

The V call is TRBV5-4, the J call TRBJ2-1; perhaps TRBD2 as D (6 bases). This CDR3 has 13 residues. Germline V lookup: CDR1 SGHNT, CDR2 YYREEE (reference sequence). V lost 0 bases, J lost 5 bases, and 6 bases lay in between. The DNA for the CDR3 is TGTGCCAGCAGCTTGGGCGGGGACAATGAGCAGTTCTTC. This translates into CASSLGGDNEQFF.

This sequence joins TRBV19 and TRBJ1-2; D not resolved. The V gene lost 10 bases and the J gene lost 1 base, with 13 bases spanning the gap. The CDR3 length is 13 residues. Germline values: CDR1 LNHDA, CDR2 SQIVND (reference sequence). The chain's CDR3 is CATALQNNYGYTF. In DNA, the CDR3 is TGTGCCACCGCCCTACAGAATAACTATGGCTACACCTTC.

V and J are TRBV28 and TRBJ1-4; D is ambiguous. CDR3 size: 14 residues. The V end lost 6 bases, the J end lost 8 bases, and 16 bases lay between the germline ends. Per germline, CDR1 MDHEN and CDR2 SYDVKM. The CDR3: CASSPNQVNEKLFF. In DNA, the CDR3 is TGTGCCAGCAGCCCAAACCAGGTTAACGAAAAACTGTTTTTT.

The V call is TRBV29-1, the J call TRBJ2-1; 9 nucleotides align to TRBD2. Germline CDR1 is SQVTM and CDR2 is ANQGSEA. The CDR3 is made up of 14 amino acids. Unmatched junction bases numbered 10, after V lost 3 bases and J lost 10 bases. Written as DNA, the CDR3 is TGCAGCGTTGAGGCAGGGCTAGCGGGACAGGAGCAGTTCTTC. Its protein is CSVEAGLAGQEQFF.

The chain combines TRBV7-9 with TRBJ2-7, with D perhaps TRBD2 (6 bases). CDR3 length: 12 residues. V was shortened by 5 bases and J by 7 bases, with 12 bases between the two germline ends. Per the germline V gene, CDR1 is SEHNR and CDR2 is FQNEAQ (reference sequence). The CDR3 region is CASSPAGREQYF. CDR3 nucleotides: TGTGCCAGCAGCCCCGCAGGGAGGGAGCAGTACTTC.

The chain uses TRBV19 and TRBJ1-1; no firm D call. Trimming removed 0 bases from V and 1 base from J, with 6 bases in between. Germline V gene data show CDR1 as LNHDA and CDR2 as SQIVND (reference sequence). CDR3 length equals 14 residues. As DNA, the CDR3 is TGTGCCAGTAGTATAGATCGACAGAACACTGAAGCTTTCTTT. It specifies CASSIDRQNTEAFF.

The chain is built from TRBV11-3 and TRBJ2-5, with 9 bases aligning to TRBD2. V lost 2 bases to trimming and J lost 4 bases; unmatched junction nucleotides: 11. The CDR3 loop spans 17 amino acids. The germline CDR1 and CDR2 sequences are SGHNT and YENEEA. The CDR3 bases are TGTGCCAGCAGCTTATCCCCCCTAGCGGGATATCTAGAGACCCAGTACTTC. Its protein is CASSLSPLAGYLETQYF.

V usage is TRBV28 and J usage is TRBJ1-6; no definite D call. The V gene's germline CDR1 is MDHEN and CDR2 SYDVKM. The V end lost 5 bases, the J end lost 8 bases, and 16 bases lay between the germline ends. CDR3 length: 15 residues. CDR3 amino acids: CASSQEGGPDSPLHF. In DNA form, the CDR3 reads TGTGCCAGCAGTCAGGAGGGAGGCCCCGATTCACCCCTCCACTTT.

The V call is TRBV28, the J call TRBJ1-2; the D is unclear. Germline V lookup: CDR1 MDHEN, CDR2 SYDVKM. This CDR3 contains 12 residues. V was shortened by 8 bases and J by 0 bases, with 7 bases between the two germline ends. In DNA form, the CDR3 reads TGTGCCAGCCGACTAGCTAACTATGGCTACACCTTC. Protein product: CASRLANYGYTF.

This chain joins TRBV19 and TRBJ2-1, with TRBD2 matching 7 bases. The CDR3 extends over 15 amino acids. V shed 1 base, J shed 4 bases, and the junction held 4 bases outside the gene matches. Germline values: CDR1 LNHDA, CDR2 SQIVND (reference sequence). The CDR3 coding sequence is TGTGCCAGTAGTATAGGGGGGGAGGGGTACAATGAGCAGTTCTTC. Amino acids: CASSIGGEGYNEQFF.

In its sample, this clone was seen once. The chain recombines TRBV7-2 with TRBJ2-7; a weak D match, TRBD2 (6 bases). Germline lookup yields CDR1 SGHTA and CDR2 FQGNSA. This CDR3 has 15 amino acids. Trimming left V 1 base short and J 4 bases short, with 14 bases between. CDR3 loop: CASSLDASAVYEQYF. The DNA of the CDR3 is TGTGCCAGCAGCTTAGATGCTAGCGCAGTTTACGAGCAGTACTTC.

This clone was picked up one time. The CDR3 nucleotides read TGTGCCAGCAGTCTAACGGGACAGGGATCGAGTGAGCAGTACTTC. Amino acid sequence: CASSLTGQGSSEQYF. The chain uses TRBV9 and TRBJ2-7, with TRBD1 matching over 9 bases. After removal of 5 bases from V and 7 bases from J, the junction contained 13 bases not matched to a gene. Germline lookup yields CDR1 SGDLS and CDR2 YYNGEE. The CDR3 loop spans 15 amino acids.

The CDR3 here is CATAGGSSYNEQFF. CDR3 sequence (DNA): TGTGCCACTGCGGGCGGGAGCTCCTACAATGAGCAGTTCTTC. The V gene is TRBV24-1, the J gene TRBJ2-1, with 7 bases matching TRBD2. V was pared by 10 bases and J by 0 bases, with 5 bases of the junction left unmatched. The CDR3 is 14 residues long. Germline lookup yields CDR1 KGHDR and CDR2 SFDVKD.

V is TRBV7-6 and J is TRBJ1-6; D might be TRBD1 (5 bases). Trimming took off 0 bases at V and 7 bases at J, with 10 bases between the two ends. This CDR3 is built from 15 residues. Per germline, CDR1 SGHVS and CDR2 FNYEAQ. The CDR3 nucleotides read TGTGCCAGCAGCTTAGCCGGGGGGGGGAATTCACCCCTCCACTTT. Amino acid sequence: CASSLAGGGNSPLHF. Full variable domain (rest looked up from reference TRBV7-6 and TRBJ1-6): GAGVSQSPRYKVTKRGQDVALRCDPISGHVSLYWYRQALGQGPEFLTYFNYEAQQDKSGLPNDRFSAERPEGSISTLTIQRTEQRDSAMYRCASSLAGGGNSPLHFGNGTRLTVT.